These 20 T cell receptor beta chains were sequenced from one sample in a study of shared clonotypes between healthy human individuals. Assay: immunoSEQ multiplex PCR; the TCRdb copy retains only in-frame clones and omits some. The repertoire holds about 1.5 million clones, with under 99% as singletons. The sequenced sample was naive CD4+ T cells sorted from blood. Noted subset: CD45RA+ positively selected. These receptors all come from a man aged 25 to 40 in good health.

The chain has TRBV15 and TRBJ2-7, with 10 bases identical to TRBD1. Trimming cost V 0 bases and J 4 bases; bases outside gene matches: 6. The germline CDR1 and CDR2 sequences are LNHNV and YYDKDF (reference sequence). This CDR3 contains 16 residues. CDR3: CATSREKTGGSYEQYF. Here the CDR3 DNA reads TGTGCCACCAGCAGAGAAAAGACAGGGGGCTCTTACGAGCAGTACTTC. Together with reference TRBV15 and TRBJ2-7, the CDR3 gives the full variable domain: DAMVIQNPRYQVTQFGKPVTLSCSQTLNHNVMYWYQQKSSQAPKLLFHYYDKDFNNEADTPDNFQSRRPNTSFCFLDIRSPGLGDTAMYLCATSREKTGGSYEQYFGPGTRLTVT.

This CDR3 is CASSQLKEGNEKLFF. CDR3 bases: TGCGCCAGCAGTCAATTGAAGGAAGGTAATGAAAAACTGTTTTTT. The chain carries TRBV23-1 and TRBJ1-4, with D hard to call. TRBV23-1 is given ORF status, its function remaining uncertain. This CDR3 region has 15 residues. The V gene lost 1 base and the J gene lost 4 bases, with 10 bases spanning the gap.

The V gene is TRBV19, the J gene TRBJ1-5; TRBD1 matches 7 bases. The CDR3 runs 15 residues. Germline lookup yields CDR1 LNHDA and CDR2 SQIVND (reference sequence). J gave up 8 bases and V 5 bases, and 12 bases lay outside the gene matches. CDR3 sequence: CASSVTRGYSEPQHF. As DNA, the CDR3 is TGTGCCAGTAGTGTTACCAGGGGGTATTCGGAGCCCCAGCATTTT.

This chain links TRBV28 with TRBJ2-7, with TRBD2 identical over 7 bases. V gave up 7 bases and J gave up 3 bases; unmatched junction bases: 15. CDR3 length equals 16 residues. Per the germline V gene, CDR1 is MDHEN and CDR2 is SYDVKM. The CDR3 reads CASTTRGDWAIYEQYF. The DNA of the CDR3 is TGTGCCAGCACTACTCGGGGGGACTGGGCCATCTACGAGCAGTACTTC.

Concerning this clone itself: At the DNA level, this CDR3 is encoded by other sequences in the same sample as well. The CDR3 spells CASSPGLNTGELFF. The CDR3 nucleotides are TGTGCCAGCTCACCAGGACTAAACACCGGGGAGCTGTTTTTT. The rearrangement links TRBV18 to TRBJ2-2; weak D call: TRBD2 (6 bases). Trimming stripped 2 bases from V and 2 bases from J, with 6 bases between. The CDR3 loop spans 14 amino acids. The germline gives CDR1 KGHSH, CDR2 LQKENI. Using reference TRBV18 and TRBJ2-2 for the parts outside the CDR3, the full variable domain is NAGVMQNPRHLVRRRGQEARLRCSPMKGHSHVYWYRQLPEEGLKFMVYLQKENIIDESGMPKERFSAEFPKEGPSILRIQQVVRGDSAAYFCASSPGLNTGELFFGEGSRLTVL.

This rearrangement joins TRBV6-1 to TRBJ2-1, with TRBD2 matching 14 bases. V trimming: 6 bases; J trimming: 6 bases; junction bases outside the gene matches: 4. Germline V gene data show CDR1 as MNHNS and CDR2 as SASEGT. CDR3 length: 15 amino acids. CDR3 loop: CASRGLAGAGNEQFF. The CDR3 nucleotides read TGTGCCAGCAGGGGACTAGCGGGAGCTGGCAATGAGCAGTTCTTC.

The chain is built from TRBV7-9 and TRBJ2-7, with 10 bases that match TRBD2. After removal of 5 bases from V and 3 bases from J, the junction contained 13 bases not matched to a gene. CDR1 and CDR2 (germline): SEHNR, FQNEAQ (reference sequence). There are 17 residues in the CDR3. CDR3 protein: CASSRGGLAGDFYEQYF. Here the CDR3 DNA reads TGTGCCAGCAGCCGTGGAGGCCTAGCGGGAGATTTCTACGAGCAGTACTTC.

V is TRBV9 and J is TRBJ2-2; 8 bases fit TRBD2. J lost 4 bases, V lost 3 bases, and 8 bases had no gene match. The CDR3 totals 16 residues. CDR1 is SGDLS and CDR2 is YYNGEE in the germline V gene. The CDR3 DNA follows: TGTGCCAGCAGCGCCAGCGGGAGATTGGGCACCGGGGAGCTGTTTTTT. Protein product: CASSASGRLGTGELFF.

This clone has only one observation. The chain has TRBV28 and TRBJ1-5; no clear D gene. The CDR3 totals 13 residues. Trimming took 0 bases from V and 5 from J, leaving 5 bases between them. In germline, CDR1 is MDHEN, CDR2 SYDVKM. CDR3 region: CASSLWQDQPQHF. CDR3 nucleotide sequence: TGTGCCAGCAGTTTATGGCAGGATCAGCCCCAGCATTTT.

The genes are TRBV5-1 and TRBJ1-2; D uncertain. The CDR3 has 14 amino acids. From germline, CDR1 is SGHRS and CDR2 YFSETQ. Trimming stripped 3 bases from V and 0 bases from J, with 9 bases between. The CDR3 nucleotides read TGCGCCAGCAGCTGGGAGTTTTCTAACTATGGCTACACCTTC. This translates into CASSWEFSNYGYTF. The variable domain in full, with the rest retrieved from reference TRBV5-1 and TRBJ1-2, is KAGVTQTPRYLIKTRGQQVTLSCSPISGHRSVSWYQQTPGQGLQFLFEYFSETQRNKGNFPGRFSGRQFSNSRSEMNVSTLELGDSALYLCASSWEFSNYGYTFGSGTRLTVV.

The chain carries TRBV30 and TRBJ1-1; D remains ambiguous. The CDR3 is 16 amino acids. Trimming left V 2 bases short and J 3 bases short, with 19 bases between. CDR1 and CDR2 from the germline V gene are GTSNPN and SVGIG (reference sequence). As DNA, the CDR3 is TGTGCCTGGAGTCACCCCGGGCTGAAGGCGGACACTGAAGCTTTCTTT. Protein product: CAWSHPGLKADTEAFF.

The V gene is TRBV29-1, the J gene TRBJ2-7; 10 bases align to TRBD1. Per the germline V gene, CDR1 is SQVTM and CDR2 is ANQGSEA. The CDR3 covers 15 residues. Unmatched junction bases numbered 9, after V lost 6 bases and J lost 1 base. The CDR3 DNA sequence: TGCAGCGTCACCCAGACAGGGGGCGCTTCCTACGAGCAGTACTTC. Residues: CSVTQTGGASYEQYF.

DNA for the CDR3: TGTGCCAGCAGCCCCTCCGGGACTTCTTGGGATGAGCAGTTCTTC. Residues: CASSPSGTSWDEQFF. The chain links TRBV9 to TRBJ2-1; perhaps TRBD2 as D (6 bases). This CDR3 has 15 amino acids. V lost 4 bases and J lost 8, with 19 bases in between. Germline V gene data show CDR1 as SGDLS and CDR2 as YYNGEE.

The chain employs TRBV28 and TRBJ2-7; weak D call: TRBD1 (5 bases). This CDR3 has 16 residues. Between the trimmed V and J ends, which lost 3 bases and 2 bases, there was a span of 17 bases. Germline V gives CDR1 MDHEN, CDR2 SYDVKM. The CDR3 nucleotides read TGTGCCAGCAGTTTGACGGTACAGGCACCCACCTACGAGCAGTACTTC. It is translated as CASSLTVQAPTYEQYF.

The chain has TRBV27 and TRBJ2-1; 10 bases line up with TRBD2. CDR3 size: 20 residues. The junction had 16 bases not matched to a gene; V was cut back by 5 bases and J by 0 bases. The germline CDR1 and CDR2 sequences are MNHEY and SMNVEV (reference sequence). The CDR3 is CASSPYGVSGRIFSYNEQFF. CDR3 nucleotide sequence: TGTGCCAGCAGTCCGTACGGGGTTAGCGGGAGGATATTCTCCTACAATGAGCAGTTCTTC.

Worth noting for this clone: This sample includes further DNA sequences coding for the same CDR3. J is TRBJ2-7 and V is TRBV9; no definite D call. Germline CDR1 reads SGDLS; CDR2 reads YYNGEE. The CDR3 is made up of 13 amino acids. Trimming pared 0 bases from V and 1 base from J, leaving 5 bases between. This chain's CDR3 is CASSVGPSYEQYF. The CDR3 DNA sequence: TGTGCCAGCAGCGTAGGGCCATCCTACGAGCAGTACTTC.

This chain connects TRBV28 to TRBJ2-3; D unresolved. Trimming pared 4 bases from V and 1 base from J, leaving 15 bases between. Germline V lookup: CDR1 MDHEN, CDR2 SYDVKM. The CDR3 runs 16 residues. CDR3 sequence: CASSSPGRWGTDTQYF. In DNA form, the CDR3 reads TGTGCCAGCAGTTCCCCGGGTCGCTGGGGCACAGATACGCAGTATTTT.

This rearrangement joins TRBV7-9 to TRBJ1-2, with D hard to call. The V end was cut by 2 bases, the J end by 8 bases, with 12 bases between. Germline V gene data show CDR1 as SEHNR and CDR2 as FQNEAQ (reference sequence). CDR3 length: 13 amino acids. The CDR3 loop is CASSLIFAKGYTF. DNA of the CDR3: TGTGCCAGCAGCTTAATATTTGCGAAGGGCTACACCTTC.

The J gene is TRBJ2-5, the V gene TRBV11-3, with 10 bases identical to TRBD1. The V segment lost 5 bases and the J segment 3 bases; nucleotides outside the gene matches: 6. The CDR3 is 15 residues long. Germline CDR1 and CDR2: SGHNT and YENEEA. The CDR3 reads CASSPGGTGEETQYF. For the CDR3, the DNA is TGTGCCAGCAGCCCAGGGGGGACAGGGGAAGAGACCCAGTACTTC.

The chain employs TRBV7-2 and TRBJ2-1; the match to TRBD2 covers 8 bases. There are 13 residues in the CDR3. Germline V gene lookup returns CDR1 SGHTA and CDR2 FQGNSA. The V gene end was trimmed by 9 bases and the J gene end by 7 bases; junction bases not matched to a gene: 8. The CDR3 spells CASRAGVLNEQFF. For the CDR3, the DNA is TGTGCCAGTAGAGCGGGAGTCTTGAATGAGCAGTTCTTC. Full variable domain (remainder filled in from reference TRBV7-2 and TRBJ2-1): GAGVSQSPSNKVTEKGKDVELRCDPISGHTALYWYRQSLGQGLEFLIYFQGNSAPDKSGLPSDRFSAERTGGSVSTLTIQRTQQEDSAVYLCASRAGVLNEQFFGPGTRLTVL.